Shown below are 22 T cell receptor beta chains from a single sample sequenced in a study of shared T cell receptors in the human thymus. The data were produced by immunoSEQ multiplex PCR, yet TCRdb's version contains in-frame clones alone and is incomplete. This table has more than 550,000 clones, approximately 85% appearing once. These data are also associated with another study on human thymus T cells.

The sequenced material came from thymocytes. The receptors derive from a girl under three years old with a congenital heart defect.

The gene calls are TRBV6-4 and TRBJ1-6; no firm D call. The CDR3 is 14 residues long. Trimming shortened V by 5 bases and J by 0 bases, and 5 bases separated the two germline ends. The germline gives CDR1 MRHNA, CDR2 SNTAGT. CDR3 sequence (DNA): TGTGCCAGCAGTCATAGCTCCTATAATTCACCCCTCCACTTT. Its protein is CASSHSSYNSPLHF.

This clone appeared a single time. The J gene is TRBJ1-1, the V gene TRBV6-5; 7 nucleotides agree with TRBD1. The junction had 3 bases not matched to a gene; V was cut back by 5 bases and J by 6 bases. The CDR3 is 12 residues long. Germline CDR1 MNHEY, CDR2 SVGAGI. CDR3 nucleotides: TGTGCCAGCAGTGCCCAGGGGGCTGAAGCTTTCTTT. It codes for CASSAQGAEAFF.

CDR3 protein: CSVQPNRGFLSTDTQYF. The CDR3 DNA reads TGCAGCGTTCAACCGAACAGGGGGTTCCTTAGCACAGATACGCAGTATTTT. The chain uses TRBV29-1 and TRBJ2-3; 8 bases line up with TRBD1. V lost 5 bases to trimming and J lost 0 bases; unmatched junction nucleotides: 13. Germline V lookup: CDR1 SQVTM, CDR2 ANQGSEA. This CDR3 is 17 amino acids long.

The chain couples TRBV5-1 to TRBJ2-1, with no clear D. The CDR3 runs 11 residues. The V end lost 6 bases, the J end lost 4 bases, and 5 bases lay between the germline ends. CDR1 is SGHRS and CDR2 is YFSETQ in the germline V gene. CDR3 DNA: TGCGCCAGCACCTCTTACAATGAGCAGTTCTTC. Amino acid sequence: CASTSYNEQFF.

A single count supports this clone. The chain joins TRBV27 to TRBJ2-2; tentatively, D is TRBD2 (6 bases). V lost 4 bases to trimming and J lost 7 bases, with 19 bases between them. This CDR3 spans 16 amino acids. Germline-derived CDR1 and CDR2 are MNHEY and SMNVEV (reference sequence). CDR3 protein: CASSYGGAYMNGELFF. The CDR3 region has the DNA TGTGCCAGCAGTTACGGCGGGGCCTATATGAACGGGGAGCTGTTTTTT.

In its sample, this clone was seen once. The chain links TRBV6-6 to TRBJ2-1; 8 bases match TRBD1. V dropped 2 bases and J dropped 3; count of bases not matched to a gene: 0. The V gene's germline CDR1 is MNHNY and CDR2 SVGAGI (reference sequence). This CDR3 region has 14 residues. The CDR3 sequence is CASSYGTGYNEQFF. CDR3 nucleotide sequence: TGTGCCAGCAGTTACGGGACAGGCTACAATGAGCAGTTCTTC.

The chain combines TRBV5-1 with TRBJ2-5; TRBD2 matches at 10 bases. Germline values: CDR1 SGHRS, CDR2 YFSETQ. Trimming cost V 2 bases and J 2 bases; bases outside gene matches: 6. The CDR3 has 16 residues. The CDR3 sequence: CASSFAGLAVQETQYF. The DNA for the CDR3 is TGCGCCAGCAGCTTTGCTGGACTAGCGGTACAAGAGACCCAGTACTTC. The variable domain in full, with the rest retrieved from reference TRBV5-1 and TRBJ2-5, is KAGVTQTPRYLIKTRGQQVTLSCSPISGHRSVSWYQQTPGQGLQFLFEYFSETQRNKGNFPGRFSGRQFSNSRSEMNVSTLELGDSALYLCASSFAGLAVQETQYFGPGTRLLVL.

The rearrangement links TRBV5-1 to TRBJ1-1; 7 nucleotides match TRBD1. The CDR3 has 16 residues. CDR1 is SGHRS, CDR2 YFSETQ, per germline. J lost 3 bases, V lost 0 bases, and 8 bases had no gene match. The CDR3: CASSLEGQWEDTEAFF. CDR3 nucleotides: TGCGCCAGCAGCTTGGAGGGACAGTGGGAGGACACTGAAGCTTTCTTT.

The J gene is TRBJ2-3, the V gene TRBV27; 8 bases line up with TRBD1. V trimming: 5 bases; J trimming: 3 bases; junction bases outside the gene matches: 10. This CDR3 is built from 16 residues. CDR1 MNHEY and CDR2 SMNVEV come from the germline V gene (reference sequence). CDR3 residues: CASSPGTGRSTDTQYF. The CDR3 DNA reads TGTGCCAGCAGTCCGGGGACAGGCCGGTCAACAGATACGCAGTATTTT.

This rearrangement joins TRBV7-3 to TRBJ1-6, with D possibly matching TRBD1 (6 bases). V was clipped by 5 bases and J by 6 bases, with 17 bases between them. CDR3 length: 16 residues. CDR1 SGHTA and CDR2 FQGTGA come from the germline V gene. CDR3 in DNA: TGTGCCAGCAGCATGGATACCCCAGGGGTTAATTCACCCCTCCACTTT. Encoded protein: CASSMDTPGVNSPLHF.

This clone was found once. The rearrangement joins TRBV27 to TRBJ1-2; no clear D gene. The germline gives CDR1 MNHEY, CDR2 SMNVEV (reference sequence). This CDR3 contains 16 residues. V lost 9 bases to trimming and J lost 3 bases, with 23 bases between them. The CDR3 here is CARAIPYGVGYYGYTF. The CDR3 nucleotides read TGTGCCAGAGCCATTCCCTACGGGGTAGGATACTATGGCTACACCTTC.

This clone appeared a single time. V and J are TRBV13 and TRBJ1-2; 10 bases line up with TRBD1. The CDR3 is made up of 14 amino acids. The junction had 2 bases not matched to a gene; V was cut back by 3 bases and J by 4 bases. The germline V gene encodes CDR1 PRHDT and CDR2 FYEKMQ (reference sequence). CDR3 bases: TGTGCCAGCAGCTTGGGACAGGGGTCCTATGGCTACACCTTC. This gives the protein CASSLGQGSYGYTF. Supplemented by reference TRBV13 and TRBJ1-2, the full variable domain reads AAGVIQSPRHLIKEKRETATLKCYPIPRHDTVYWYQQGPGQDPQFLISFYEKMQSDKGSIPDRFSAQQFSDYHSELNMSSLELGDSALYFCASSLGQGSYGYTFGSGTRLTVV.

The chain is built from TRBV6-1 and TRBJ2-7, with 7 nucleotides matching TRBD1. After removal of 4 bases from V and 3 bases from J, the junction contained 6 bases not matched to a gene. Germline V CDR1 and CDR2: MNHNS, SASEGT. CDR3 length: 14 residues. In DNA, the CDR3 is TGTGCCAGCAGTGTTCCCCGGGACAGCTACGAGCAGTACTTC. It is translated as CASSVPRDSYEQYF.

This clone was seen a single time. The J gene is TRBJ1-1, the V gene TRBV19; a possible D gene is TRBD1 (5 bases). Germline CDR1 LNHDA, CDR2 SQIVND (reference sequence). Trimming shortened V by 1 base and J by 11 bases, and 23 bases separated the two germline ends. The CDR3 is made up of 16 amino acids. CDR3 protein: CASSIGRTQANKGAFF. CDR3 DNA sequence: TGTGCCAGTAGTATAGGGCGGACGCAGGCGAACAAGGGGGCTTTCTTT.

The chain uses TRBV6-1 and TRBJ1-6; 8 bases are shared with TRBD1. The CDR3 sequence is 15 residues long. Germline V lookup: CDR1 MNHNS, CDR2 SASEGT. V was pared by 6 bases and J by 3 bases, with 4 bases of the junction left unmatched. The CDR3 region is CASSRQGFYNSPLHF. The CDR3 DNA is TGTGCCAGCAGCAGACAGGGGTTCTATAATTCACCCCTCCACTTT.

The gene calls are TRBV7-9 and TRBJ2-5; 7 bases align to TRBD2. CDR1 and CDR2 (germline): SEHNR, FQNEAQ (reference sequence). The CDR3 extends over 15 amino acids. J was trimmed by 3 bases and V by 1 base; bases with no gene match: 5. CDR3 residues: CASSLDAGEKETQYF. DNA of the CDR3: TGTGCCAGCAGCTTAGACGCGGGGGAGAAAGAGACCCAGTACTTC.

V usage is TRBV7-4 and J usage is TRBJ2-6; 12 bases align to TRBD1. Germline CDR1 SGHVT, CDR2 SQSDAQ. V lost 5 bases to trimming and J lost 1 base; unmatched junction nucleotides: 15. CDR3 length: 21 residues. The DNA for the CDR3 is TGTGCCAGCAGCGAACCGGGACAGGGGGCTTCCTCGGGGTCTGGGGCCAACGTCCTGACTTTC. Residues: CASSEPGQGASSGSGANVLTF.

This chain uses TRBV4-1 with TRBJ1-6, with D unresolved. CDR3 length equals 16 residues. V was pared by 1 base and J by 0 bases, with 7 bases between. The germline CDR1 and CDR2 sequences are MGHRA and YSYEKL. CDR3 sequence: CASSQGESSYNSPLHF. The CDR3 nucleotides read TGCGCCAGCAGCCAAGGCGAAAGCTCCTATAATTCACCCCTCCACTTT.

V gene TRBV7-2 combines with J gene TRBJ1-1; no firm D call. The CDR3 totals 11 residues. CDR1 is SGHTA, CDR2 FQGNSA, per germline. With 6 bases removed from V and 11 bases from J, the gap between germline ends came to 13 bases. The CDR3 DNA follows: TGTGCCAGCAGTTCAAGAGGGATCGCTTTCTTT. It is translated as CASSSRGIAFF.

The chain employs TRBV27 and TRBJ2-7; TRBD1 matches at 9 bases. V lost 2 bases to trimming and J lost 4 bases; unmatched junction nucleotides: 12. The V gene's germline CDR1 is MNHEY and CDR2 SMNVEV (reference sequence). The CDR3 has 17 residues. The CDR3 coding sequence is TGTGCCAGCAGTTTAACTACCACAGGGGGCGTGGGGTACGAGCAGTACTTC. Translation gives CASSLTTTGGVGYEQYF.

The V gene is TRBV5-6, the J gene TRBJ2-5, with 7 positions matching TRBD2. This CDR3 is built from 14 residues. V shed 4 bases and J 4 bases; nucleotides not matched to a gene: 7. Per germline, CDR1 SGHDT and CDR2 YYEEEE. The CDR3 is CASSPWGGLETQYF. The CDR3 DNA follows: TGTGCCAGCAGCCCCTGGGGGGGGTTAGAGACCCAGTACTTC.

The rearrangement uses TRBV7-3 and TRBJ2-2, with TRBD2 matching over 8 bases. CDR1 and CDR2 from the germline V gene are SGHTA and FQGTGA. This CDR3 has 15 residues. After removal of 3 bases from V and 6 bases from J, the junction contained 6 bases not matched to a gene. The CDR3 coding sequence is TGTGCCAGCAGCTTGACGGGGGGGGGCTCCGGGGAGCTGTTTTTT. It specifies CASSLTGGGSGELFF.